These 3 T cell receptor beta chains were all obtained from the same sample, sequenced in a study of T cells in Graves' hyperthyroidism and ophthalmopathy. The CDR3 regions of TCR beta were amplified from RNA transcripts. The TCR CDR3 was amplified in a first-round RT-PCR using the HTBI primer set. TCRdb ran MiXCR on the multiplex PCR reads and lists one entry per CDR3 protein. Of a few hundred thousand distinct CDR3 sequences listed, approximately 19% are singletons. The sample comprised blood. The receptor source for this set is a woman aged 18-35 years with Graves' hyperthyroidism.

This clonotype was recorded many times. The V and J genes are TRBV6-1 and TRBJ1-2; TRBD1 matches 8 bases. With 7 bases clipped from V and 2 bases from J, the junction kept 12 bases outside the gene matches. The CDR3 runs 16 residues. Germline loops: CDR1 MNHNS, CDR2 SASEGT. The CDR3 here is CASNNLQGAKNYGYTF. The CDR3 nucleotides read TGTGCCAGCAACAATTTGCAGGGGGCGAAAAACTATGGCTACACCTTC.

The chain employs TRBV11-3 and TRBJ1-1, with D perhaps TRBD1 (6 bases). CDR1 and CDR2 (germline): SGHNT, YENEEA. The CDR3 has 14 residues. The ends were cut back, 5 bases at V and 7 bases at J, with 17 bases in the middle. CDR3 sequence reads: CASSRRRGGIEAFF. CDR3 DNA sequence: TGTGCCAGCAGCCGGAGGAGGGGGGGAATTGAAGCTTTCTTT.

The table lists this clonotype with many counts. The chain couples TRBV14 to TRBJ2-2; D is perhaps TRBD1 (5 bases). The CDR3 loop spans 16 amino acids. Germline V gene lookup returns CDR1 SGHDN and CDR2 FVKESK. V was cut by 1 base and J by 4 bases, with 13 bases left in between. Here the CDR3 reads CASSQAQGSGTGELFF. The CDR3 region has the DNA TGTGCCAGCAGCCAAGCCCAGGGATCGGGCACCGGGGAGCTGTTTTTT.